This passage covers 23 T cell receptor beta chains from one sample sequenced in a study of tumor-infiltrating lymphocytes in primary liver carcinoma (dated by TCRdb to the late 2010s). The instrument given in TCRdb is Illumina HiSeq 2500. Starting from about 550 ng total RNA, TCRbeta-specific cDNA was produced by reverse transcription with a constant-region primer and ProtoScript II reverse transcriptase. Construction of the TCRbeta libraries relied on three nested rounds of multiplex PCR, following a slightly modified ARM-PCR procedure. Each of the first two PCR rounds ran for 10 cycles and used multiplex TRBV1-TRBV30 forward primers together with a Cbeta reverse primer. The public reads were run again by TCRdb, first through fastp at Q25 and then through MiXCR, and only productive beta chains were kept. Every distinct CDR3 protein forms one entry, paired with its most common genes and DNA. The sample contains over 100,000 distinct CDR3 sequences, around 65% of them found a single time. Clones ranked in the top ten supply 8.1% of the sample.

Without any cell sorting, total RNA and DNA were extracted together from around 20-30 mg of bulk tissue using the AllPrep DNA/RNA mini kit. The sequencing sample was made of tumor-adjacent normal liver tissue. Every receptor here comes from a woman aged 55-69 years with primary liver carcinoma and hepatitis B virus infection.

As for this clonotype: The CDR3 does not end in the conserved phenylalanine or tryptophan, so this is likely a read error. The DNA is left out, because the CDR3 cannot be placed on it with certainty; the CDR3 is given as TCRdb lists it. The rearrangement uses TRBV12-3 or TRBV12-4 and TRBJ2-1; TRBD2, the table's D call, lacks a check against the DNA. The CDR3 extends over 16 residues, inclusive of both ends. The CDR3 sequence: CASTPPGLAAYNEPFI.

This clonotype was counted once. The chain joins TRBV20-1 to TRBJ2-5; perhaps TRBD1 as D (7 bases). The germline V and J ends were trimmed by 6 bases and 4 bases, with 18 bases remaining between them. Germline V gives CDR1 DFQATT, CDR2 SNEGSKA (reference sequence). The CDR3 covers 14 residues. CDR3 DNA sequence: TGCAGTGCCCCGGGACAGCGGGTGGGAGAGACCCAGTACTTC. This translates into CSAPGQRVGETQYF.

About this clonotype: The junction departs from germline at one end; a sequencing error may be responsible. The V call is TRBV6-6, the J call TRBJ1-2; no clear D gene. Per the germline V gene, CDR1 is MNHNY and CDR2 is SVGAGI (reference sequence). This CDR3 spans 13 amino acids. CDR3 in DNA: TGTGCCAGCACTTATATGAGCAACTACGGCTACACCTTC. Translating it yields CASTYMSNYGYTF.

This clonotype was counted ten times or more. The genes are TRBV7-8 and TRBJ1-2; 8 bases agree with TRBD1. CDR1 and CDR2 from the germline V gene are SGHVS and FQNEAQ. This CDR3 contains 17 residues. V lost 7 bases, J lost 5 bases, and 18 bases stayed unmatched. DNA of the CDR3: TGTGCCAGCACCTTCCGAGACAGGGGAATTTCATCTTATGGCTACACCTTC. Encoded protein: CASTFRDRGISSYGYTF.

This clonotype was counted many times. The V and J genes are TRBV5-6 and TRBJ2-2; 15 positions match TRBD2. This CDR3 contains 19 residues. Germline trimming cut 4 bases from V and 7 bases from J; bases unmatched to any gene: 14. Per germline, CDR1 SGHDT and CDR2 YYEEEE. The CDR3 here is CASSPLGGLAGGVGGELFF. The CDR3 DNA reads as TGTGCCAGCAGCCCCCTAGGGGGACTAGCGGGAGGTGTTGGCGGGGAGCTGTTTTTT.

This clonotype was picked up many times. This chain uses TRBV5-1 with TRBJ2-1; TRBD2 matches at 15 bases. The CDR3 has 18 residues. The ends lost 4 bases at V and 6 bases at J; junction bases unmatched: 11. Germline values: CDR1 SGHRS, CDR2 YFSETQ. CDR3 region: CASSDRGTSGRLANEQFF. The CDR3 DNA follows: TGCGCCAGCAGCGACCGGGGGACTAGCGGGAGGTTGGCCAATGAGCAGTTCTTC.

A note on this clonotype: The junction differs from germline at one of its ends, possibly a read error. The chain recombines TRBV10-2 with TRBJ2-1, with 10 bases matching TRBD2. The length of the CDR3 is 14 residues. In germline, CDR1 is WSHSY, CDR2 SAAADI. This CDR3 is CASVASGSYNEQFF. Written as DNA, the CDR3 is TGCGCCAGTGTTGCTAGCGGGAGTTACAACGAGCAGTTCTTC.

This chain uses TRBV18 with TRBJ1-2; D possibly corresponds to TRBD1 (6 bases). The CDR3 runs 14 residues. V shed 3 bases and J shed 8 bases, with 16 bases lying between them. Looked up from germline, CDR1 is KGHSH and CDR2 is LQKENI. The CDR3 is CASSPASTGKGYTF. CDR3 nucleotide sequence: TGTGCCAGCTCACCCGCCTCCACAGGGAAGGGCTACACCTTC.

This chain uses TRBV7-8 with TRBJ2-5; TRBD1 matches 8 bases. CDR1 is SGHVS, CDR2 FQNEAQ, per germline. The CDR3 covers 15 residues. Losses at the gene ends were 7 bases for V and 5 bases for J; bases not matched to a gene: 12. For the CDR3, the DNA is TGTGCCAGCAACCTTAGACAGGGGCCGTCGGAGACCCAGTACTTC. Amino acid sequence: CASNLRQGPSETQYF.

For this clonotype: One junction end does not reproduce the germline sequence, and a read error may be involved. This sequence joins TRBV4-2 and TRBJ2-2; TRBD1 or TRBD2 may be the D gene (5 bases each). This CDR3 is 17 amino acids long. Germline V gene lookup returns CDR1 LGHNA and CDR2 YNFKEQ. CDR3 nucleotide sequence: TGTACCAGCAGTCAAGACCCAGGGATCTTGGGCACCGGGGAGTTGTTTTTT. It yields the protein CTSSQDPGILGTGELFF.

A word on this clonotype: The junction does not match germline at one end; this may be a read error. The gene calls are TRBV11-2 and TRBJ2-3, with 11 bases identical to TRBD2. The CDR3 extends over 15 amino acids. Germline values: CDR1 SGHAT, CDR2 FQNNGV. The CDR3 bases are TGTCCCAGTAGCCCTGGACTAGCGGGTCCAGATACGCAGTATTTT. Encoded protein: CPSSPGLAGPDTQYF.

V usage is TRBV7-3 and J usage is TRBJ2-3; D ambiguous. Trimming left V 2 bases short and J 1 base short, with 4 bases between. The CDR3 sequence is 13 residues long. Germline V CDR1 and CDR2: SGHTA, FQGTGA. The CDR3 coding sequence is TGTGCCAGCAGCTTACCGGGCACAGATACGCAGTATTTT. Its protein product is CASSLPGTDTQYF. The full variable domain, with the rest looked up from reference TRBV7-3 and TRBJ2-3, is GAGVSQTPSNKVTEKGKYVELRCDPISGHTALYWYRQSLGQGPEFLIYFQGTGAADDSGLPNDRFFAVRPEGSVSTLKIQRTERGDSAVYLCASSLPGTDTQYFGPGTRLTVL.

Comments on this clonotype: Because the CDR3 is missing its conserved closing phenylalanine or tryptophan, this is likely a read error. The V and J genes are TRBV11-2 and TRBJ2-3; D might be TRBD2 (7 bases). Germline values: CDR1 SGHAT, CDR2 FQNNGV. This CDR3 region has 16 residues. The CDR3 nucleotides read TGTGCCAGCAGCTTAATATTGGCGGGGGACACGGATACACAGTATCTT. It is translated as CASSLILAGDTDTQYL.

A remark on this clonotype: A read error may account for a junction end that differs from germline. The V gene is TRBV12-3 or TRBV12-4, the J gene TRBJ2-1; D is undetermined. This CDR3 spans 11 amino acids. CDR3: CAGSLPDERFF. The CDR3 nucleotides are TGTGCCGGCAGTTTGCCTGATGAGCGGTTCTTC.

The chain couples TRBV11-2 to TRBJ2-6; D remains ambiguous. This CDR3 is built from 18 residues. Germline CDR1 SGHAT, CDR2 FQNNGV. V shed 1 base and J shed 3 bases, with 16 bases lying between them. CDR3: CASSLVEAPGYGANVLTF. The CDR3 region has the DNA TGTGCCAGCAGCTTAGTTGAAGCGCCGGGTTATGGGGCCAACGTCCTGACTTTC.

This clonotype was detected many times. The chain couples TRBV28 to TRBJ1-1; tentatively, D is TRBD1 (6 bases). This CDR3 has 14 residues. Germline values: CDR1 MDHEN, CDR2 SYDVKM. Trimming removed 4 bases at V and 7 bases at J, with 16 bases between. The CDR3 region is CASSYVGGRGEAFF. CDR3 nucleotides: TGTGCCAGCAGTTATGTCGGGGGCCGGGGTGAAGCTTTCTTT.

Note on this clonotype: As the CDR3 is not closed by the conserved phenylalanine or tryptophan, this likely results from a read error. This chain uses TRBV6-6 with TRBJ2-4; 7 bases line up with TRBD1. CDR1 is MNHNY and CDR2 is SVGAGI in the germline V gene (reference sequence). The CDR3 totals 19 residues. V was pared by 7 bases and J by 0 bases, with 18 bases of the junction left unmatched. The CDR3 protein is CASNPTGAHILLAKNIQYL. The CDR3, as DNA: TGTGCCAGCAATCCCACAGGGGCCCATATCCTACTAGCCAAAAACATTCAGTACTTA.

With respect to this clonotype: One junction end disagrees with the germline gene, perhaps due to a read error. This chain links TRBV12-3 or TRBV12-4 with TRBJ1-6, with D unclear. The CDR3 has 14 residues. CDR3 nucleotides: TGTACCAGCAACTTGTACGGAGGAAATTCACCCCTCCACTTT. It specifies CTSNLYGGNSPLHF.

Comments on this clonotype: A much larger clone sits a single nucleotide away, making a read error possible. The rearrangement joins TRBV30 to TRBJ2-5; tentative D call: TRBD1 (5 bases). The CDR3 is 11 residues long. Germline V lookup: CDR1 GTSNPN, CDR2 SVGIG (reference sequence). For the CDR3, the DNA is TGTGCCTGGAGGGATAACAAGGGGCTCGGATTC. It translates to CAWRDNKGLGF.

Comments on this clonotype: A junction end diverges from the germline sequence, so it may reflect a read error. This chain links TRBV7-9 with TRBJ1-1; 7 bases map to TRBD1. Germline-derived CDR1 and CDR2 are SEHNR and FQNEAQ (reference sequence). The CDR3 is 15 residues long. The DNA for the CDR3 is TGTGCCGGCAGCCCAGGGGGGACAGCGAACACTGAAGCTTTATTT. This encodes CAGSPGGTANTEALF.

Note on this clonotype: A much larger clone differs by one base, so this may be a read error. The chain employs TRBV7-8 and TRBJ2-7; D uncertain. CDR1 and CDR2 (germline): SGHVS, FQNEAQ. V shed 4 bases and J shed 5 bases, with 12 bases lying between them. CDR3 length: 13 amino acids. The CDR3 nucleotides are TGTGCCAGCAGCTCAGTCGACGTCGACGAGCAGTACTTC. Translated: CASSSVDVDEQYF.

This clonotype was counted a single time. One junction end does not reproduce the germline sequence, and a read error may be involved. The CDR3 protein is CASSFQGQEAVF. The CDR3 coding sequence is TGTGCCAGCAGCTTCCAGGGACAGGAAGCTGTCTTT. The chain carries TRBV7-9 and TRBJ1-1; 8 nucleotides match TRBD1. Germline assignment: CDR1 SEHNR and CDR2 FQNEAQ (reference sequence). The CDR3 covers 12 residues.

V and J are TRBV6-5 and TRBJ1-4; possibly TRBD1 for D (5 bases). V lost 6 bases and J 3 bases, leaving 11 bases between the germline ends. Germline V gene lookup returns CDR1 MNHEY and CDR2 SVGAGI. The CDR3 contains 14 residues. The CDR3, as DNA: TGTGCCAGCAGATCACGGGGGGCTAATGAAAAACTGTTTTTT. Translating gives CASRSRGANEKLFF.